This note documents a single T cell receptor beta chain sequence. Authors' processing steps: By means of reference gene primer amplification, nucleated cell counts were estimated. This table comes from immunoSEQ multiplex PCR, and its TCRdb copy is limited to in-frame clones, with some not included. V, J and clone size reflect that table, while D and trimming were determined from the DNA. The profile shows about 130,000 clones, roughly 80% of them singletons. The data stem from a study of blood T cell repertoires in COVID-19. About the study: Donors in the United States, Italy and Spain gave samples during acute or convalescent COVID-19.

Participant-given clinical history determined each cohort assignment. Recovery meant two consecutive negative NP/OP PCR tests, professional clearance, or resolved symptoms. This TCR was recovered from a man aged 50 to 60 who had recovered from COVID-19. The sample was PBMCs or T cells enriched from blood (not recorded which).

The DNA of the CDR3 is TGTGCCAGCAGCCAAGCTCCAGGGATTGAGACTGAAGCTTTCTTT. This codes for CASSQAPGIETEAFF. V gene TRBV14 combines with J gene TRBJ1-1, with D tentatively TRBD1 (5 bases). The CDR3 spans 15 residues. The germline V and J ends were trimmed by 1 base and 5 bases, with 14 bases remaining between them. Germline lookup yields CDR1 SGHDN and CDR2 FVKESK.